One T cell receptor beta chain is described in this entry. Germline V lookup: CDR1 ENHRY, CDR2 SYGVKD. The junction had 7 bases not matched to a gene; V was cut back by 4 bases and J by 5 bases. CDR3 length equals 16 residues. This record comes from a study of control samples from healthy donors and cancer patients. The table came from immunoSEQ multiplex PCR; TCRdb's copy has only in-frame clones and leaves some out. The sample consists of around 95,000 clones, about 90% of them appearing once. This clonotype originated in a woman aged 50 to 65 in good health. The sequencing input was blood. The V call is TRBV10-3, the J call TRBJ2-1; 11 bases line up with TRBD2. DNA of the CDR3: TGTGCCATCAGTGGCCACGTAGCGGGGGGGGACAATGAGCAGTTCTTC. This sequence encodes CAISGHVAGGDNEQFF.